This entry lists 19 T cell receptor beta chains sequenced from one sample in a study of shared clonotypes between healthy human individuals. TCRdb's copy holds only in-frame clones and misses some; the assay was immunoSEQ multiplex PCR. The table lists about 2 million clones, 85% to 95% of them singletons. Sequencing was performed on naive CD4+ T cells sorted from blood. Described subset: CD45RA+ positively selected. The receptors here all came from a young man in good health.

V usage is TRBV5-1 and J usage is TRBJ2-7, with D perhaps matching TRBD2 (6 bases). V lost 2 bases and J 6 bases, leaving 9 bases between the germline ends. Germline values: CDR1 SGHRS, CDR2 YFSETQ. The CDR3 length is 12 residues. The CDR3 sequence is CASSFVGGEQYF. The DNA of the CDR3 is TGCGCCAGCAGCTTTGTGGGGGGCGAGCAGTACTTC. The full variable domain, with the rest looked up from reference TRBV5-1 and TRBJ2-7, is KAGVTQTPRYLIKTRGQQVTLSCSPISGHRSVSWYQQTPGQGLQFLFEYFSETQRNKGNFPGRFSGRQFSNSRSEMNVSTLELGDSALYLCASSFVGGEQYFGPGTRLTVT.

The V call is TRBV7-2, the J call TRBJ2-7, with D possibly matching TRBD2 (5 bases). The CDR3 totals 15 residues. Germline assignment: CDR1 SGHTA and CDR2 FQGNSA. The V end was cut by 1 base, the J end by 3 bases, with 13 bases between. The CDR3 coding sequence is TGTGCCAGCAGCTTAGGCACTAGGTCTTACTACGAGCAGTACTTC. It specifies CASSLGTRSYYEQYF.

In its sample, this clone was seen many times. The identical CDR3 is also encoded by other nucleotide sequences in the sample. The chain employs TRBV7-2 and TRBJ2-7; unclear D gene. V was clipped by 5 bases and J by 1 base, with 3 bases between them. The CDR3 covers 11 residues. CDR1 is SGHTA and CDR2 is FQGNSA in the germline V gene. The CDR3 nucleotides are TGTGCCAGCAGCCCATCCTACGAGCAGTACTTC. It codes for CASSPSYEQYF.

This clone has just a few counts. The sample carries other DNA sequences with the same CDR3. This chain connects TRBV7-8 to TRBJ1-5, with no clear D. The ends were cut back, 3 bases at V and 1 base at J, with 1 base in the middle. Per germline, CDR1 SGHVS and CDR2 FQNEAQ. The CDR3 runs to 12 residues. The CDR3 spells CASSLSNQPQHF. CDR3 coding DNA: TGTGCCAGCAGCTTGAGCAATCAGCCCCAGCATTTT. The entire variable domain, with the rest obtained from reference TRBV7-8 and TRBJ1-5, is as follows: GAGVSQSPRYKVAKRGQDVALRCDPISGHVSLFWYQQALGQGPEFLTYFQNEAQLDKSGLPSDRFFAERPEGSVSTLKIQRTQQEDSAVYLCASSLSNQPQHFGDGTRLSIL.

CDR3 coding DNA: TGTGCCAGCAGCTCCGGGCTCCCCTACGAGCAGTACTTC. Encoded protein: CASSSGLPYEQYF. The V call is TRBV7-9, the J call TRBJ2-7; no firm D call. CDR1 is SEHNR and CDR2 is FQNEAQ in the germline V gene (reference sequence). V was shortened by 4 bases and J by 2 bases, with 9 bases between the two germline ends. The CDR3 runs 13 residues.

The V and J genes are TRBV7-2 and TRBJ2-7, with D possibly TRBD2 on 6 matching bases. The CDR3 totals 14 residues. Trimming took 6 bases from V and 6 from J, leaving 18 bases between them. CDR1 is SGHTA and CDR2 is FQGNSA in the germline V gene. CDR3 sequence (DNA): TGTGCCAGCAGTACCCCGGGACTCTCCATCGAGCAGTACTTC. This encodes CASSTPGLSIEQYF.

This clone showed up just once. The CDR3 nucleotides read TGTGCCAGCAGCTCAGCGGGAGGTAATAGGCAGTACTTC. Translated: CASSSAGGNRQYF. V usage is TRBV7-9 and J usage is TRBJ2-7, with TRBD2 matching 9 bases. Germline trimming cut 4 bases from V and 9 bases from J; bases unmatched to any gene: 7. Germline CDR1 reads SEHNR; CDR2 reads FQNEAQ (reference sequence). This CDR3 has 13 residues.

In its sample, this clone was seen once. The gene calls are TRBV19 and TRBJ2-5, with D unclear. V dropped 6 bases and J dropped 5 bases, with 16 bases sitting between them. The CDR3 runs to 14 residues. Germline CDR1 LNHDA, CDR2 SQIVND (reference sequence). The CDR3 here is CASRDGPAVETQYF. For the CDR3, the DNA is TGTGCCAGTAGGGACGGGCCCGCCGTGGAGACCCAGTACTTC.

The CDR3 loop reads CASTPGGLGTDTQYF. CDR3 sequence (DNA): TGTGCCAGCACTCCCGGGGGGCTAGGTACAGATACGCAGTATTTT. The V gene is TRBV2, the J gene TRBJ2-3; D possibly corresponds to TRBD2 (7 bases). The germline V gene encodes CDR1 SNHLY and CDR2 FYNNEI. The CDR3 spans 15 residues. The V end lost 7 bases, the J end lost 3 bases, and 17 bases lay between the germline ends. Complete variable domain (other parts from reference TRBV2 and TRBJ2-3): EPEVTQTPSHQVTQMGQEVILRCVPISNHLYFYWYRQILGQKVEFLVSFYNNEISEKSEIFDDQFSVERPDGSNFTLKIRSTKLEDSAMYFCASTPGGLGTDTQYFGPGTRLTVL.

The chain recombines TRBV19 with TRBJ2-5; 7 bases match TRBD2. The V and J ends lost 0 bases and 2 bases, in that order; junction bases with no gene match: 9. CDR3 length: 17 residues. Per germline, CDR1 LNHDA and CDR2 SQIVND (reference sequence). The DNA for the CDR3 is TGTGCCAGTAGTATAGATGGAGCGGGACCAACTCAAGAGACCCAGTACTTC. Amino acid sequence: CASSIDGAGPTQETQYF.

In regard to this clone: A junction boundary mismatches the germline segment, possibly from a read error. This chain connects TRBV7-9 to TRBJ2-7; 12 bases agree with TRBD2. The germline gives CDR1 SEHNR, CDR2 FQNEAQ (reference sequence). The CDR3 consists of 13 residues. Here the CDR3 DNA reads TGTGCCAGCAACCAAGGACTAGCGGGACTGATGAACTTC. It is translated as CASNQGLAGLMNF.

This rearrangement joins TRBV2 to TRBJ2-7, with 11 bases aligning to TRBD2. Trimming cost V 6 bases and J 1 base; bases outside gene matches: 5. CDR3 size: 15 residues. Germline CDR1 is SNHLY and CDR2 is FYNNEI. The CDR3 reads CASSRLAGISYEQYF. The CDR3 region has the DNA TGTGCCAGCAGCCGACTAGCGGGAATTTCCTACGAGCAGTACTTC.

This clone was counted once. The V gene is TRBV7-2, the J gene TRBJ1-1; D perhaps matches TRBD1 (6 bases). The ends were cut back, 5 bases at V and 1 base at J, with 14 bases in the middle. Germline CDR1 is SGHTA and CDR2 is FQGNSA. The CDR3 consists of 15 residues. CDR3: CASSQAGTSNTEAFF. The DNA of the CDR3 is TGTGCCAGCAGCCAGGCCGGGACATCGAACACTGAAGCTTTCTTT.

The chain uses TRBV30 and TRBJ1-5, with D tentatively TRBD1 (6 bases). This CDR3 spans 14 amino acids. Trimming removed 2 bases from V and 6 bases from J, with 14 bases in between. Germline CDR1 reads GTSNPN; CDR2 reads SVGIG (reference sequence). DNA for the CDR3: TGTGCCTGGAGTCCACAGGGAGGTAGTCAGCCCCAGCATTTT. Translation gives CAWSPQGGSQPQHF. Combining the CDR3 with reference TRBV30 and TRBJ1-5 gives the whole variable domain SQTIHQWPATLVQPVGSPLSLECTVEGTSNPNLYWYRQAAGRGLQLLFYSVGIGQISSEVPQNLSASRPQDRQFILSSKKLLLSDSGFYLCAWSPQGGSQPQHFGDGTRLSIL.

V and J are TRBV4-1 and TRBJ2-5; possible D gene TRBD2, 5 bases. Germline CDR1 is MGHRA and CDR2 is YSYEKL. The CDR3 runs 14 residues. V lost 0 bases, J lost 4 bases, and 9 bases lay in between. For the CDR3, the DNA is TGCGCCAGCAGCCAAGATATCGGGGTAGAGACCCAGTACTTC. Translation gives CASSQDIGVETQYF.

The chain is built from TRBV19 and TRBJ2-7; 7 positions match TRBD2. J was trimmed by 2 bases and V by 4 bases; bases with no gene match: 8. The CDR3 loop spans 15 amino acids. Germline loops: CDR1 LNHDA, CDR2 SQIVND (reference sequence). The CDR3, as DNA: TGTGCCAGTAGTACCGTAGCGGGTGCCACCTACGAGCAGTACTTC. This gives the protein CASSTVAGATYEQYF.

The CDR3, as DNA: TGTGCCAGCAGTGGTATTCAGTGGATCTCTGGAAACACCATATATTTT. It yields the protein CASSGIQWISGNTIYF. The rearrangement uses TRBV6-1 and TRBJ1-3; D is ambiguous. This CDR3 has 16 residues. V was pared by 4 bases and J by 0 bases, with 13 bases between. Germline loops: CDR1 MNHNS, CDR2 SASEGT.

V is TRBV6-6 and J is TRBJ2-1, with D perhaps given as TRBD1 or TRBD2 (6 bases each). Germline V gene data show CDR1 as MNHNY and CDR2 as SVGAGI (reference sequence). This CDR3 has 15 amino acids. Trimming left V 0 bases short and J 5 bases short, with 11 bases between. The CDR3 DNA reads as TGTGCCAGCAGTTACTCGCAGGGGAGGAACAATGAGCAGTTCTTC. It codes for CASSYSQGRNNEQFF.

The chain is built from TRBV10-3 and TRBJ2-5; D is possibly TRBD2 (6 bases). V was pared by 8 bases and J by 2 bases, with 15 bases between. CDR3 length: 14 amino acids. Germline V CDR1 and CDR2: ENHRY, SYGVKD. Here the CDR3 DNA reads TGTGCCATCTCTGCCGGCCGGGGGCAAGAGACCCAGTACTTC. It is translated as CAISAGRGQETQYF.